Following are 23 T cell receptor beta chains from one sample sequenced in a study of blood T cell repertoires in COVID-19. Generated by immunoSEQ multiplex PCR, the TCRdb table keeps only in-frame clones and is missing some. The sample yields some 150,000 clones, 85% seen once. The source material was peripheral blood. These receptors were taken from a woman aged 40 to 49 with active or convalescent COVID-19.

The chain carries TRBV28 and TRBJ2-5; 11 positions agree with TRBD2. This CDR3 contains 16 residues. The V segment lost 5 bases and the J segment 5 bases; nucleotides outside the gene matches: 10. Germline V gene sequence: CDR1 MDHEN, CDR2 SYDVKM. The CDR3 sequence: CASSVRTSGRRETQYF. CDR3 sequence (DNA): TGTGCCAGCAGTGTGAGGACTAGCGGGCGGCGGGAGACCCAGTACTTC.

The chain links TRBV29-1 to TRBJ2-2; 8 bases fit TRBD2. The germline gives CDR1 SQVTM, CDR2 ANQGSEA. The CDR3 consists of 14 residues. With 4 bases clipped from V and 5 bases from J, the junction kept 6 bases outside the gene matches. CDR3 protein: CSVVIAGLTGELFF. CDR3 DNA sequence: TGCAGCGTTGTAATAGCGGGGCTTACCGGGGAGCTGTTTTTT.

The CDR3 bases are TGTGCCAGCAGCTTATCGCAGTCCGAAAAACTGTTTTTT. It specifies CASSLSQSEKLFF. V and J are TRBV7-9 and TRBJ1-4; D is unresolved. The CDR3 extends over 13 amino acids. The V gene lost 2 bases and the J gene lost 8 bases, with 9 bases spanning the gap. CDR1 and CDR2 (germline): SEHNR, FQNEAQ (reference sequence).

This chain uses TRBV28 with TRBJ1-4; possibly TRBD1 for D (6 bases). The germline V gene encodes CDR1 MDHEN and CDR2 SYDVKM. V was shortened by 10 bases and J by 8 bases, with 14 bases between the two germline ends. This CDR3 comprises 12 residues. The CDR3 DNA reads TGTGCCACGACGACAGGCCTGGAAAAACTGTTTTTT. Translation: CATTTGLEKLFF.

The rearrangement joins TRBV7-9 to TRBJ2-4, with 11 bases fitting TRBD2. Germline-derived CDR1 and CDR2 are SEHNR and FQNEAQ (reference sequence). The CDR3 covers 15 residues. The V segment lost 5 bases and the J segment 5 bases; nucleotides outside the gene matches: 5. The DNA for the CDR3 is TGTGCCAGCAGCGCTCCGGGACTAGCGGAAAACATTCAGTACTTC. It encodes CASSAPGLAENIQYF.

V and J are TRBV29-1 and TRBJ1-4; D remains unclear. CDR1 and CDR2 (germline): SQVTM, ANQGSEA. V lost 4 bases to trimming and J lost 7 bases, with 16 bases between them. CDR3 length equals 14 residues. CDR3 sequence: CSVVWAGSGEKLFF. The CDR3 nucleotides read TGCAGCGTTGTGTGGGCGGGTTCGGGTGAAAAACTGTTTTTT.

The J gene is TRBJ1-1, the V gene TRBV29-1; D unclear. Trimming pared 2 bases from V and 0 bases from J, leaving 7 bases between. CDR1 and CDR2 from the germline V gene are SQVTM and ANQGSEA. The CDR3 loop spans 13 amino acids. The CDR3 bases are TGCAGCGTTGAATGGCCGCTGAACACTGAAGCTTTCTTT. It yields the protein CSVEWPLNTEAFF.

The chain carries TRBV9 and TRBJ2-7, with 11 bases fitting TRBD2. Trimming removed 2 bases from V and 4 bases from J; junction bases left unmatched: 8. Germline V CDR1 and CDR2: SGDLS, YYNGEE. The CDR3 is 16 amino acids. The CDR3 sequence: CASSVAGTSGLYEQYF. The CDR3 DNA sequence: TGTGCCAGCAGCGTTGCCGGGACTAGCGGACTATACGAGCAGTACTTC.

The chain combines TRBV3-1 (or the pseudogene TRBV3-2) with TRBJ2-3; 10 positions agree with TRBD2. V was pared by 2 bases and J by 7 bases, with 12 bases of the junction left unmatched. The CDR3 spans 17 residues. Germline-derived CDR1 and CDR2 are LGHDT and YNNKEL (reference sequence). The CDR3 is CASSQRGSGGEVNTQYF. The DNA for the CDR3 is TGTGCCAGCAGCCAAAGAGGAAGCGGGGGGGAGGTAAATACGCAGTATTTT.

The rearrangement uses TRBV25-1 and TRBJ2-1; the D gene is possibly TRBD2 (5 bases). CDR3 length: 15 amino acids. CDR1 and CDR2 (germline): MGHDK, SYGVNS. Trimming took off 1 base at V and 4 bases at J, with 11 bases between the two ends. The CDR3 here is CASSEFGRRYNEQFF. CDR3 DNA: TGTGCCAGCAGTGAATTCGGCAGGAGGTACAATGAGCAGTTCTTC.

The chain carries TRBV28 and TRBJ1-1, with a tentative D call TRBD1 (5 bases). The CDR3 extends over 13 amino acids. Germline values: CDR1 MDHEN, CDR2 SYDVKM. The V and J ends lost 7 bases and 7 bases respectively, with 16 bases between them. CDR3 amino acids: CASKIGTLREAFF. For the CDR3, the DNA is TGTGCCAGCAAAATCGGGACTCTCCGTGAAGCTTTCTTT.

The chain uses TRBV6-5 and TRBJ1-6; 7 positions match TRBD1. Per germline, CDR1 MNHEY and CDR2 SVGAGI. The CDR3 is 15 residues long. The V gene end was trimmed by 6 bases and the J gene end by 7 bases; junction bases not matched to a gene: 9. The CDR3 nucleotides read TGTGCCAGCAGCCCAGACGGGACAGCGAATTCACCCCTCCACTTT. This codes for CASSPDGTANSPLHF.

The gene calls are TRBV30 and TRBJ2-1; 8 bases are shared with TRBD2. Germline V gene sequence: CDR1 GTSNPN, CDR2 SVGIG (reference sequence). The junction had 3 bases not matched to a gene; V was cut back by 3 bases and J by 5 bases. There are 13 residues in the CDR3. CDR3 sequence reads: CAWSGGGHNEQFF. The CDR3, as DNA: TGTGCCTGGAGCGGGGGGGGCCACAATGAGCAGTTCTTC.

V and J are TRBV4-1 and TRBJ1-2, with 8 bases lining up with TRBD1. The CDR3 runs 16 residues. V trimming: 4 bases; J trimming: 9 bases; junction bases outside the gene matches: 16. CDR1 MGHRA and CDR2 YSYEKL come from the germline V gene. CDR3 in amino acids: CASSRGPTGVDLSYTF. The CDR3 nucleotides read TGCGCCAGCAGCCGCGGACCGACAGGGGTGGATTTAAGCTACACCTTC.

The sample holds many counts of this clone. The J gene is TRBJ1-3, the V gene TRBV7-6; a possible D gene is TRBD1 (6 bases). There are 17 residues in the CDR3. The V end lost 2 bases, the J end lost 2 bases, and 16 bases lay between the germline ends. Looked up from germline, CDR1 is SGHVS and CDR2 is FNYEAQ. This CDR3 is CASSLNLGRGTGNTIYF. For the CDR3, the DNA is TGTGCCAGCAGCTTAAACCTTGGCAGGGGAACTGGAAACACCATATATTTT.

The CDR3 sequence is CASRGWGGQDQETQYF. DNA for the CDR3: TGTGCCAGCAGGGGTTGGGGGGGGCAAGACCAAGAGACCCAGTACTTC. V is TRBV27 and J is TRBJ2-5; TRBD2 is a possible D gene (7 bases). Germline V gene lookup returns CDR1 MNHEY and CDR2 SMNVEV (reference sequence). The germline V and J ends were trimmed by 6 bases and 0 bases, with 17 bases remaining between them. The CDR3 has 16 amino acids.

The rearrangement joins TRBV28 to TRBJ1-5; 7 bases are shared with TRBD1. V dropped 2 bases and J dropped 6; count of bases not matched to a gene: 7. Germline V CDR1 and CDR2: MDHEN, SYDVKM. This CDR3 region has 15 residues. The CDR3 here is CASSLRGGGAQPQHF. CDR3 DNA sequence: TGTGCCAGCAGTTTAAGAGGGGGCGGGGCTCAGCCCCAGCATTTT. Full variable domain (rest looked up from reference TRBV28 and TRBJ1-5): DVKVTQSSRYLVKRTGEKVFLECVQDMDHENMFWYRQDPGLGLRLIYFSYDVKMKEKGDIPEGYSVSREKKERFSLILESASTNQTSMYLCASSLRGGGAQPQHFGDGTRLSIL.

The chain joins TRBV9 to TRBJ2-7; TRBD2 might be the D (5 bases). Trimming removed 0 bases from V and 0 bases from J, with 10 bases in between. This CDR3 contains 15 residues. Germline V gene sequence: CDR1 SGDLS, CDR2 YYNGEE. In DNA, the CDR3 is TGTGCCAGCAGCGTAGGATGGACTGGCTCCTACGAGCAGTACTTC. It encodes CASSVGWTGSYEQYF.

The chain combines TRBV6-2 or TRBV6-3 with TRBJ1-2; D remains unclear. From germline, CDR1 is MNHEY and CDR2 SVGEGT. V lost 6 bases and J 4 bases, leaving 18 bases between the germline ends. The CDR3 is made up of 15 amino acids. CDR3 region: CASRPRMAVPYGYTF. Here the CDR3 DNA reads TGTGCCAGCAGACCTAGAATGGCAGTTCCCTATGGCTACACCTTC.

The CDR3 DNA reads as TGTGCCAGCAGCCGGGACAGCGGATTTTACGAGCAGTACTTC. Its translation: CASSRDSGFYEQYF. The rearrangement links TRBV6-5 to TRBJ2-7, with 7 bases lining up with TRBD1. Trimming cost V 6 bases and J 4 bases; bases outside gene matches: 9. Germline CDR1 MNHEY, CDR2 SVGAGI. This CDR3 is 14 amino acids long.

This clone was seen once. The genes are TRBV2 and TRBJ1-5; D is unresolved. Deletions cut 5 bases from V and 6 bases from J, with 11 bases between. Germline CDR1 reads SNHLY; CDR2 reads FYNNEI. The CDR3 runs to 13 residues. The CDR3 sequence: CASSWRVSQPQHF. CDR3 coding DNA: TGTGCCAGCAGTTGGAGGGTTAGTCAGCCCCAGCATTTT.

The chain carries TRBV19 and TRBJ1-1; 9 bases are a match to TRBD1. Germline CDR1 is LNHDA and CDR2 is SQIVND (reference sequence). Trimming at V came to 6 bases and at J to 6 bases, leaving 11 bases not matched to a gene. The length of the CDR3 is 15 residues. CDR3 amino acids: CASSRAGQGRAEAFF. In DNA, the CDR3 is TGTGCCAGTAGCCGAGCTGGACAGGGGCGAGCTGAAGCTTTCTTT. The full variable domain, in which reference TRBV19 and TRBJ1-1 provide the parts outside the CDR3, is DGGITQSPKYLFRKEGQNVTLSCEQNLNHDAMYWYRQDPGQGLRLIYYSQIVNDFQKGDIAEGYSVSREKKESFPLTVTSAQKNPTAFYLCASSRAGQGRAEAFFGQGTRLTVV.

This clone was recorded once. CDR3 DNA: TGTGCCAGCAGTTTGGGGACTAGCGGGGGCCCGTACCAAGAGACCCAGTACTTC. Residues: CASSLGTSGGPYQETQYF. The chain employs TRBV27 and TRBJ2-5, with 14 bases identical to TRBD2. The CDR3 has 18 residues. Germline CDR1 MNHEY, CDR2 SMNVEV (reference sequence). V trimming: 3 bases; J trimming: 0 bases; junction bases outside the gene matches: 6.